Described below is a single TCR beta chain sequence and its context. It lacks a known antigen. It has no much larger one-base neighbor in the sample; base qualities were not kept. The data belong to a study of blood T cell repertoires in COVID-19 (TCRdb year 2020). Study-level background: The collaborator samples originated in the United States, Italy and Spain and spanned the acute and convalescent phases of COVID-19. The material from the prospective study consisted of cDNA or gDNA derived from T cells, B-cell-depleted T cells, or PBMCs. Samples were obtained from the ongoing ImmuneRACE study (first 160 participants) and from 950 to 1,500 subjects provided by 6 global collaborators. The repertoires were released in a freely available public database meant as a resource for research on the immune response to SARS-CoV-2. HLA class I and class II types, where available, came from metadata supplied by the sample provider rather than from assay-based typing. Deeply sampled blood TCRbeta repertoires from subjects exposed to, actively infected with, or recovered from COVID-19 were included in the dataset. A de-identified subject ID, COVID-19 status, age in years and sex were almost always included in the sample metadata.

Points the paper makes about the study in general: Clinical and demographic metadata were provided uncurated, with the amount varying by source and participant.

In the prospective study, participants were about 18 to 95 years old, resided in 20 to 30 geographic areas of the United States, and were enrolled through a virtual design. In the prospective study, cohorts were assigned on the basis of participant-reported clinical history obtained from a screening survey and a study questionnaire. Exposed participants were defined as having been in contact with someone with a PCR-confirmed or clinician-diagnosed COVID-19 case within 2 weeks of study entry. In the prospective study, whole blood, serum and a nasopharyngeal or oropharyngeal swab were collected from each participant by mobile phlebotomists. Prospective study participants could optionally give additional blood draws and questionnaires over an approximately two-month period. Prospective study blood samples were shipped either frozen or at room temperature before DNA extraction. The immunoSEQ Assay, a bias-controlled multiplex PCR, was used to amplify TCRbeta CDR3 regions from genomic DNA. The paper's data handling went like this. Within the assay, amplification of reference gene primers was used to estimate how many nucleated cells each sample contained. To quantify the absolute abundance of each unique TCRbeta CDR3 rearrangement, sequence reads were collapsed and filtered. Productive Simpson clonality was computed per sample as the square root of Simpson's diversity index over productive rearrangements. Entries here come from immuneACCESS through TCRdb and include only in-frame sequences with V and J called. Some clones fail to appear in such tables; in the studies checked, an unresolved V gene covers under half of the shortfall, and the cause of the remainder is unknown. That table supplies the V and J calls and clone size; D and trimming were determined from the DNA. The sample includes approximately 220,000 clones, with 80% to 90% observed a single time. The biggest ten clones account for approximately 4.9% of the sample.

After removal of 5 bases from V and 7 bases from J, the junction retains 6 bases not matched to a gene. CDR3 length: 13 amino acids, cysteine to phenylalanine. Only the CDR3 region is kept as DNA, spanning 39 bases read in frame from base 1. Reading the germline V gene gives CDR1 MNHEY and CDR2 SVGEGT. Input material: PBMCs or T cells enriched from blood (not recorded which). The sequence was collected from a woman between 50 and 59 years old who had been exposed to COVID-19. The chain was built from TRBV6-2 or TRBV6-3 and TRBJ1-1; TRBD1 lines up with 8 middle nucleotides. Here is the DNA: TGTGCCAGCAGTCGGGACAGGTCGGGTGAAGCTTTCTTT. This gives the protein CASSRDRSGEAFF.